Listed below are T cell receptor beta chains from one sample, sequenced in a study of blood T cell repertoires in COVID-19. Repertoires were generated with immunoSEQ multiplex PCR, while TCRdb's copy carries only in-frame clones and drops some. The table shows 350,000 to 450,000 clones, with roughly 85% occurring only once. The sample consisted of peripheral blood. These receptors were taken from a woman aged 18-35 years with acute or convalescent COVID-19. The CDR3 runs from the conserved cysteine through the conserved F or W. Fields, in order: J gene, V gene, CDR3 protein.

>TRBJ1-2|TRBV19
CASSIAGKGYGYTF
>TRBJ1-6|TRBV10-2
CASSESAGSPLHF
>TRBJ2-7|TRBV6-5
CASSYSIGEGEQYF
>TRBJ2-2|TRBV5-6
CASSSLAGELFF
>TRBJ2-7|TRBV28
CASSPGTGFMVGEQYF
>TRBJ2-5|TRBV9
CASSVDGMEGETQYF
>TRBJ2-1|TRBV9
CASSGGLAFYNEQFF
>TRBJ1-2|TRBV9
CASSVAQGADGYTF
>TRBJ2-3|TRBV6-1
CASSERGDTQYF
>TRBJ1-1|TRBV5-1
CATAGTGGTEAFF
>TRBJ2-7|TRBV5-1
CASSLGTSGDEQYF
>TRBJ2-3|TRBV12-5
CASGPQDTQYF
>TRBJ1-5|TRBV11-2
CASSLDGLRQPQHF
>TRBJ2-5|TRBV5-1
CASSLAGTSGQETQYF
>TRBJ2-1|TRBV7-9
CASSLIGGIGDEQFF
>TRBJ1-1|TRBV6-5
CASSSSGSEEAFF
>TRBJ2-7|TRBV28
CASSPTGGFGYEQYF
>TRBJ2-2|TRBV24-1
CATSGTAGPGELFF
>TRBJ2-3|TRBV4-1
CASSQGLIGVNADTQYF
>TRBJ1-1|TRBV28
CASRRAGTEAFF
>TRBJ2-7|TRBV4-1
CASSQGGAGVVEQYF
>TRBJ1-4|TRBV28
CASRTGFRLFF
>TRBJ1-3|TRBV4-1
CASSQVSGLGTIYF
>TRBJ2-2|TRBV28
CATKGAILTGELFF
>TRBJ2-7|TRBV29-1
CSVTKGAGDTNEQYF
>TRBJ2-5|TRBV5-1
CASSLRGRGAQETQYF
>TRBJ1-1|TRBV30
CAWRDSLNTEAFF
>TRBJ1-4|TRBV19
CASSPPPGQPNEKLFF
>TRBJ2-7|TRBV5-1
CASSWGAYEQYF
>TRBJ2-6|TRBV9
CASSDRSVRQGAFSGANVLTF
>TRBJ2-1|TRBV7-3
CASSLFPARGNEQFF
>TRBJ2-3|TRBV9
CASSAPEVPGGDTQYF
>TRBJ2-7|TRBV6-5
CASKADRTSYEQYF
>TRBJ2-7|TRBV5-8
CASSPKLDEQYF
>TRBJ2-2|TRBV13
CASSLPGLVGTGELFF
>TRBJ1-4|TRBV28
CASSLLGRATNEKLFF
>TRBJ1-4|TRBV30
CAWSVGTAPYEKLFF
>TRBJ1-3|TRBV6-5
CASKQGATGNTIYF
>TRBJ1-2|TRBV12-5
CASGSEGRSYGYTF
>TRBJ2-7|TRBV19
CASSKTGSSYEQYF
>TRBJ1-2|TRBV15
CATSRAPGYGYTF
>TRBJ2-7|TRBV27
CASSPMKLSYEQYF
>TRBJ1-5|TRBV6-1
CASSDPALGQYNQPQHF
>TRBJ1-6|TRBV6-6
CASREGQGYNSPLHF
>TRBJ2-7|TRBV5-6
CASSSTGGAFYEQYF
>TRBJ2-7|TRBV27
CASSFGREQYF
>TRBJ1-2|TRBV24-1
CATSDRTGRGYTF
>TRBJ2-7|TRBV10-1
CASSDSDRAYEQYF
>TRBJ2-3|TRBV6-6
CASSYSAGAVTDTQYF
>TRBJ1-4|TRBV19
CASIGQDFEKLFF
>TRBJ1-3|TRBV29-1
CSVGGGNTIYF
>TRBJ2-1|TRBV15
CATSRKQRASSYNEQFF
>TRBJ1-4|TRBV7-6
CASSLDREATNEKLFF
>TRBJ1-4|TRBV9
CASSPKPATNEKLFF
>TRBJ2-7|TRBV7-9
CASSSPPGDTYEQYF
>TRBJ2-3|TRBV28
CASSFRNRADTQYF
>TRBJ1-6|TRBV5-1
CASTSQGKSPLHF
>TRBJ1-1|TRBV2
CASRERGTEAFF